This is a list of T cell receptor beta chains from one sample in a study of shared clonotypes between healthy human individuals. The data were produced by immunoSEQ multiplex PCR, yet TCRdb's version contains in-frame clones alone and is incomplete. The sample holds some 1 million clones, about 74% seen once. Sequencing was carried out using memory CD4+ T cells sorted from blood. Receptors originate from a man younger than 30 in good health. Both conserved end residues are part of each CDR3. The D gene is left open where the match is weak. Clone size is given for some rows only: seen once, a few or many times, or a class if the clone is expanded.

>TRBV7-2|TRBD2|once|TRBJ2-2
CASSYLAGNTGELFF
TGTGCCAGCAGTTATCTAGCGGGCAACACCGGGGAGCTGTTTTTT
>TRBV30|NA|few|TRBJ1-6
CAWSVRGVDSPLHF
TGTGCCTGGAGTGTACGGGGGGTGGATTCACCCCTCCACTTT
>TRBV30|NA|NA|TRBJ1-4
CAWSGLIANEKLFF
TGTGCCTGGAGTGGCCTGATCGCAAATGAAAAACTGTTTTTT
>TRBV6-4|NA|NA|TRBJ1-5
CATSPRTVCNQPQHF
TGTGCCACGAGCCCAAGGACAGTGTGCAATCAGCCCCAGCATTTT
>TRBV30|NA|NA|TRBJ1-6
CAWSALRGRSSYNSPLHF
TGTGCCTGGAGTGCCTTGCGGGGGAGGAGCTCCTATAATTCACCCCTCCACTTT
>TRBV30|NA|few|TRBJ1-5
CAGGIGGQPQHF
TGTGCCGGAGGGATAGGGGGGCAGCCCCAGCATTTT
>TRBV7-9|NA|NA|TRBJ2-7
CASSQADEQYF
TGTGCCAGCAGCCAAGCGGACGAGCAGTACTTC
>TRBV4-1|TRBD2|NA|TRBJ2-5
CASSQKGAGVGSQKETQYF
TGCGCCAGCAGTCAAAAAGGGGCGGGGGTAGGGTCCCAAAAAGAGACCCAGTACTTC
>TRBV7-2|TRBD1|NA|TRBJ2-1
CASSEDRAEQFF
TGTGCCAGCAGCGAAGACAGGGCTGAGCAGTTCTTC
>TRBV6-1|NA|NA|TRBJ1-1
CASSESAASNTEAFF
TGTGCCAGCAGTGAATCGGCCGCGTCGAACACTGAAGCTTTCTTT
>TRBV11-3|NA|NA|TRBJ2-1
CASSLSIGTGREQFF
TGTGCCAGCAGCTTATCGATTGGGACCGGAAGGGAGCAGTTCTTC
>TRBV7-2|TRBD1|NA|TRBJ2-2
CASSLGTGFTGELFF
TGTGCCAGCAGCTTAGGGACAGGGTTTACCGGGGAGCTGTTTTTT
>TRBV5-1|NA|once|TRBJ2-7
CASSFFIVSGASYEQYF
TGCGCCAGCAGCTTTTTCATAGTTAGTGGGGCTTCCTACGAGCAGTACTTC
>TRBV30|TRBD2|NA|TRBJ2-1
CAWSQYRTSVGNEQFF
TGTGCCTGGAGTCAATATCGGACTAGCGTGGGGAATGAGCAGTTCTTC
>TRBV11-2|NA|NA|TRBJ2-3
CASRAWLATDTQYF
TGTGCCAGCAGGGCATGGTTAGCCACAGATACGCAGTATTTT
>TRBV7-9|NA|NA|TRBJ1-2
CASSLAGGYGYTF
TGTGCCAGCAGCTTAGCAGGGGGCTATGGCTACACCTTC
>TRBV27|NA|NA|TRBJ2-7
CASSLTWQSSYEQYF
TGTGCCAGCAGTTTAACGTGGCAGTCCTCCTACGAGCAGTACTTC